This T cell receptor beta chain was sequenced in a study of molecular identifiers for immune sequencing clone quantification. TCRdb itself ran the PCR reads through MiXCR, one entry per CDR3 protein. The sample has nearly 650,000 distinct CDR3 sequences, 25% seen once. The sequence was collected from a human donor in good health. Some libraries in this study had Jurkat cell RNA spiked in. Sequencing was done on a sample of naive CD8+ T cells from blood, with Jurkat cell RNA spiked in. Subset reported: FACS-sorted CD8+CD4-CCR7+CD45RA+ naive T cells.

Here the CDR3 reads CASSLGTTEQYF. The CDR3 nucleotides read TGTGCCAGCAGTTTAGGGACAACCGAGCAGTACTTC. The V gene is TRBV12-3 or TRBV12-4, the J gene TRBJ2-7; tentative D call: TRBD1 (5 bases). Trimming took off 1 base at V and 6 bases at J, with 7 bases between the two ends. The CDR3 covers 12 residues.